This T cell receptor beta chain was found in a study of long-term antiretroviral therapy in people with HIV. Germline trimming cut 3 bases from V and 3 bases from J; bases unmatched to any gene: 9. Germline V gene data show CDR1 as WSHSY and CDR2 as SAAADI. The CDR3 extends over 16 amino acids. The run of the v3.0 immunoSEQ assay was at survey level. Libraries were prepared by immunoSEQ multiplex PCR; TCRdb keeps only in-frame clonotypes and omits some of them. The repertoire holds around 8,000 clones, with over 70% as singletons. The sequence came from a man in his forties with HIV. The rearrangement links TRBV10-2 to TRBJ2-7, with 9 bases identical to TRBD2. Sequencing was performed on unsorted PBMCs, taken 0.1 years after starting antiretroviral therapy. The DNA of the CDR3 is TGCGCCAGCAGTGACCCCCTGGCGGGGGGGGACTACGAGCAGTACTTC. This codes for CASSDPLAGGDYEQYF.